These 10 T cell receptor beta chains originate from one sample sequenced in a study of CD8 T cells in Susac syndrome. Random hexamers were used to reverse transcribe the RNA input (about 0.45 to 1 ug). Using its own MiXCR run on the immunoSEQ multiplex PCR reads, TCRdb lists one record per CDR3 protein. The sample consists of more than 250,000 distinct CDR3 sequences, about 91% of them appearing once. What was sequenced was CD4+ T cells from PBMCs. The receptors come from a human donor with multiple sclerosis.

This sequence joins TRBV6-1 and TRBJ2-7; 8 nucleotides align to TRBD1. Germline assignment: CDR1 MNHNS and CDR2 SASEGT. The CDR3 runs 16 residues. V trimming: 6 bases; J trimming: 5 bases; junction bases outside the gene matches: 15. The CDR3 loop is CASRLLSQGASHEQYF. The CDR3 DNA sequence: TGTGCCAGCAGGCTCCTATCCCAGGGGGCGTCCCACGAGCAGTACTTC.

This clonotype was seen a handful of times. This chain links TRBV11-1 with TRBJ1-4; no clear D. The V and J ends lost 3 bases and 4 bases respectively, with 6 bases between them. CDR1 and CDR2 (germline): SGHAT, FQDESV (reference sequence). CDR3 length: 13 amino acids. CDR3 sequence: CASSFGLNEKLFF. In nucleotides, the CDR3 is TGTGCCAGCAGCTTTGGTCTTAATGAAAAACTGTTTTTT.

V usage is TRBV7-2 and J usage is TRBJ2-5; TRBD1 matches at 9 bases. The CDR3 length is 15 residues. With 5 bases clipped from V and 5 bases from J, the junction kept 9 bases outside the gene matches. CDR1 SGHTA and CDR2 FQGNSA come from the germline V gene. CDR3 amino acids: CASSKNRGLGETQYF. CDR3 DNA: TGTGCCAGCAGCAAGAACAGGGGGCTTGGGGAGACCCAGTACTTC.

This sequence joins TRBV20-1 and TRBJ1-1; maybe TRBD1 (6 bases). In germline, CDR1 is DFQATT, CDR2 SNEGSKA (reference sequence). CDR3 length: 12 amino acids. The CDR3: CRVQGWNTEAFF. As DNA, the CDR3 is TGCAGAGTACAGGGCTGGAACACTGAAGCTTTCTTT.

The chain has TRBV5-6 and TRBJ1-5, with unresolved D. From germline, CDR1 is SGHDT and CDR2 YYEEEE. The CDR3 contains 13 residues. The V gene lost 0 bases and the J gene lost 15 bases, with 16 bases spanning the gap. Here the CDR3 DNA reads TGTGCCAGCAGCTTGGCGCAAGGCAGGCGTTGGCATTTT. It encodes CASSLAQGRRWHF.

This rearrangement joins TRBV6-2 or TRBV6-3 to TRBJ2-1; D may be TRBD1 (6 bases). Per germline, CDR1 MNHEY and CDR2 SVGEGT. Trimming removed 6 bases from V and 10 bases from J, with 10 bases in between. The CDR3 extends over 11 amino acids. The DNA of the CDR3 is TGTGCCAGCAGCCGGACAGAAGAGCAGTTCTTC. It yields the protein CASSRTEEQFF.

The rearrangement joins TRBV28 to TRBJ2-5; D uncertain. Germline CDR1 and CDR2: MDHEN and SYDVKM. CDR3 length: 13 amino acids. V lost 4 bases and J 1 base, leaving 7 bases between the germline ends. CDR3 sequence: CASSSPIQETQYF. CDR3 bases: TGTGCCAGCAGTTCCCCGATCCAAGAGACCCAGTACTTC.

The gene calls are TRBV7-9 and TRBJ2-4; possibly TRBD1 for D (6 bases). V lost 5 bases, J lost 0 bases, and 14 bases lay in between. The CDR3 sequence is 16 residues long. The germline CDR1 and CDR2 sequences are SEHNR and FQNEAQ (reference sequence). The CDR3 loop reads CASSQWTDLAKNIQYF. The CDR3 bases are TGTGCCAGCAGCCAATGGACAGACCTAGCCAAAAACATTCAGTACTTC. The whole variable domain, remainder taken from reference TRBV7-9 and TRBJ2-4, is DTGVSQNPRHKITKRGQNVTFRCDPISEHNRLYWYRQTLGQGPEFLTYFQNEAQLEKSRLLSDRFSAERPKGSFSTLEIQRTEQGDSAMYLCASSQWTDLAKNIQYFGAGTRLSVL.

The J gene is TRBJ2-5, the V gene TRBV3-1; no reliable D call. The CDR3 runs to 12 residues. Trimming left V 4 bases short and J 5 bases short, with 8 bases between. Germline CDR1 reads LGHDT; CDR2 reads YNNKEL (reference sequence). CDR3 nucleotides: TGTGCCAGCAGCCGGCTAATGGAGACCCAGTACTTC. This encodes CASSRLMETQYF.

The rearrangement uses TRBV9 and TRBJ2-5; TRBD2 matches at 9 bases. V was clipped by 3 bases and J by 1 base; unmatched bases: 10. The CDR3 has 17 amino acids. Germline-derived CDR1 and CDR2 are SGDLS and YYNGEE. The CDR3 bases are TGTGCCAGCAGCGCAACCGGACTAGCGATCCTCCAAGAGACCCAGTACTTC. Protein product: CASSATGLAILQETQYF.